This T cell receptor beta chain was found in a study of post-analysis software for immune sequencing data. The overall study: Patients had relapsing-remitting, secondary progressive or progressive-relapsing multiple sclerosis; some lacked subtype.

Study-wide results and caveats: Relative to controls, patients with multiple sclerosis showed significantly lower normalized Chao1 diversity. F-measure co-clustering was strong for batch-matched samples. TRBV5-6, TRBV5-1 and TRBV20-1 were among five TRBV segments more frequent in patients than controls.

Tagging with unique molecular identifiers was a feature of the TCR beta cDNA libraries. Once roughly 0.85 to 11 million T cells were used, hundreds of thousands of cDNA molecules resulted. MiXCR, run by TCRdb on the PCR reads, gives a single entry per CDR3 protein. Among about 540,000 distinct CDR3 sequences listed, about a third were seen once. Germline V gives CDR1 LGHNA, CDR2 YNFKEQ. The CDR3 loop spans 19 amino acids. This clonotype has only one observation. Its antigen is unidentified. The TCR was taken from a girl younger than 18 with multiple sclerosis. Specimen: blood. The chain joins TRBV4-2 to TRBJ2-5; 11 bases are shared with TRBD1. Matching the DNA end better, TRBJ2-7 makes the J call doubtful. The CDR3 sequence: CASSLFGGATGTGGLEQYF. DNA of the CDR3: TGTGCCAGCAGCCTTTTCGGGGGAGCGACCGGGACAGGGGGACTCGAGCAGTACTTC.